The present T cell receptor (beta chain) was sequenced within a study of OX40 agonist ivuxolimab in advanced cancers. Study overall: Patients received ivuxolimab, an agonistic anti-OX40 (CD134) antibody.

Some clones are missing from TCRdb's copy, which holds only in-frame ones; the method was immunoSEQ multiplex PCR. The sample includes 60,000 to 80,000 clones, roughly 78% of them seen just once. Germline V gives CDR1 MNHEY, CDR2 SVGAGI. The CDR3 is made up of 15 amino acids. Points from the study as a whole: CD8+ T cells (on average) carried more expanded clones than CD4+ T cells. Individuals who were partial responders at 0.1-3.0 mg/kg had clonal expansion that ranked among the lowest.

A note on this clone: Its antigen is unidentified. Its ends do not fully match the called genes, so a read error is possible. The same CDR3 arises from other DNA sequences in this sample as well.

The clonotype comes from an adult with an advanced solid tumor such as melanoma, head and neck, liver or kidney cancer. The gene calls are TRBV6-5 and TRBJ1-2; TRBD1 matches at 7 bases. This specimen consisted of CD4+ or CD8+ T cells sorted from blood, obtained in a trial of the OX40 agonist ivuxolimab. CDR3 DNA sequence: TGTGCCAGCAGCCGGGACAGCAGGTCTAACTATGGCTACACCTTT. Amino acid sequence: CASSRDSRSNYGYTF.